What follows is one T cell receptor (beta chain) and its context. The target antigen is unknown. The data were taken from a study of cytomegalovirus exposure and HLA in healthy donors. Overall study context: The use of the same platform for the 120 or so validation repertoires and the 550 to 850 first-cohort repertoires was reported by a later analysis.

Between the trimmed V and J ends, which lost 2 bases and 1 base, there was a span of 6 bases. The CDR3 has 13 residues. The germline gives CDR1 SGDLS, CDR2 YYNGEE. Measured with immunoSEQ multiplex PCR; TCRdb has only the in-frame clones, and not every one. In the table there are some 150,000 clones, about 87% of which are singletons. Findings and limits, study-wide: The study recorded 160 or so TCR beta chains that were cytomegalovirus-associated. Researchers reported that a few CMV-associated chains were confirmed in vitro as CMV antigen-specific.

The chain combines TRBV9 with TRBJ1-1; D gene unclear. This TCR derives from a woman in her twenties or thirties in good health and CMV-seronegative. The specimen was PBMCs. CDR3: CASSVRGNTEAFF. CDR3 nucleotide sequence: TGTGCCAGCAGCGTGCGGGGGAACACTGAAGCTTTCTTT.